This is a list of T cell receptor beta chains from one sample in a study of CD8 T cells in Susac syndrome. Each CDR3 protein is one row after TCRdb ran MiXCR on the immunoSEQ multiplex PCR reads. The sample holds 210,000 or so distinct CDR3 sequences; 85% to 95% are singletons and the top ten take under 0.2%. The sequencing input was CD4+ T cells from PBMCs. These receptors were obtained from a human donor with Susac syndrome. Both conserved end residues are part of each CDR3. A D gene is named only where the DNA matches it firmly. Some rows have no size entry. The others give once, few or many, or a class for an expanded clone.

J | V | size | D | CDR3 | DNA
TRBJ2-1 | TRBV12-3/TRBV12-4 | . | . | CASSLASEQFF | TGTGCCAGCAGTTTAGCGAGTGAGCAGTTCTTC
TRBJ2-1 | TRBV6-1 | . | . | CASTLSQNNEQFF | TGTGCCAGCACCCTTTCCCAAAACAATGAGCAGTTCTTC
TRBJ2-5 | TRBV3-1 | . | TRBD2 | CASSPDSRGEETQYF | TGTGCCAGCAGCCCGGACTCCCGGGGGGAGGAGACCCAGTACTTC
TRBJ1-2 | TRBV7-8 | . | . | CASSLQSGTIYGYTF | TGTGCCAGCAGTCTCCAATCCGGGACAATTTATGGCTACACCTTC
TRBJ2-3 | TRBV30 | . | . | CAWSLKQGTDTQYF | TGTGCCTGGAGTCTAAAGCAGGGCACAGATACGCAGTATTTT
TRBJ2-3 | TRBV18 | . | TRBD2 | CASSPPGSGGGTDTQYF | TGTGCCAGCTCACCACCCGGCAGCGGGGGAGGCACAGATACGCAGTATTTT
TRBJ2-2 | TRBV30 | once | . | CAWMRGTGELFF | TGTGCCTGGATGAGAGGTACCGGGGAGCTGTTTTTT
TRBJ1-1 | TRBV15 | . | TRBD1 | CATSRDRGANTEAFF | TGTGCCACCAGCAGGGACAGGGGGGCGAACACTGAAGCTTTCTTT
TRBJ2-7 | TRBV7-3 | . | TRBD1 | CASSLGGTGGSEQYF | TGTGCCAGCAGCTTAGGAGGGACAGGGGGCTCCGAGCAGTACTTC
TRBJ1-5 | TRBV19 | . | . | CASSIGVINQPQHF | TGTGCCAGTAGTATCGGGGTGATCAATCAGCCCCAGCATTTT
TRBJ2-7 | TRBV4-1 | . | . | CASSQDGPPDRDTYEQYF | TGCGCCAGCAGCCAAGATGGACCCCCGGACAGAGACACCTACGAGCAGTACTTC
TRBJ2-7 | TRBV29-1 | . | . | CSVVTAYEQYF | TGCAGCGTTGTGACAGCGTACGAGCAGTACTTC
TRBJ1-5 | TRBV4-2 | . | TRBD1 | CASSPESTGTGDNQPQHF | TGTGCCAGCAGCCCCGAATCCACCGGGACAGGGGACAATCAGCCCCAGCATTTT
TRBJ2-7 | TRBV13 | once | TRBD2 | CASSLARGGSYEQYF | TGTGCCAGCAGCTTAGCACGGGGGGGTTCCTACGAGCAGTACTTC
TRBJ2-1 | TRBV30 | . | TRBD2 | CAWSPHPIGTSGGIGYNEQFF | TGTGCCTGGAGTCCCCACCCCATCGGAACTAGCGGGGGTATTGGGTACAATGAGCAGTTCTTC
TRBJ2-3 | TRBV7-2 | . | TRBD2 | CASSFTLAGDDTQYF | TGTGCCAGCAGCTTTACTCTAGCGGGCGATGATACGCAGTATTTT
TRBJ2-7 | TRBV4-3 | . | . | CASSRESEAYEQYF | TGCGCCAGCAGCCGCGAAAGTGAAGCCTACGAGCAGTACTTC
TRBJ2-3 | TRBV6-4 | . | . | CASSADWADTQYF | TGTGCCAGCAGTGCGGACTGGGCAGATACGCAGTATTTT
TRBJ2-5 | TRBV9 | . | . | CASSVGGGEEETQYF | TGTGCCAGCAGCGTAGGTGGAGGAGAGGAAGAGACCCAGTACTTC
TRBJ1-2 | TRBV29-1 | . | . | CSVEWGHGYTF | TGCAGCGTTGAATGGGGGCATGGCTACACCTTC
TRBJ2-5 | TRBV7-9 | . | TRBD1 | CASSRTGEGETQYF | TGTGCCAGCAGCCGTACAGGGGAAGGGGAGACCCAGTACTTC
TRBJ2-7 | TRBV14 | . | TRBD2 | CASSQETSGDNEQYF | TGTGCCAGCAGCCAAGAAACTAGCGGGGACAACGAGCAGTACTTC
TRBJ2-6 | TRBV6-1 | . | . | CATQFGGSGANVLTF | TGTGCCACACAATTTGGGGGCTCTGGGGCCAACGTCCTGACTTTC
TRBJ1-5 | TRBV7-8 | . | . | CASSLPRRIDSNQPQHF | TGTGCCAGCAGCCTGCCCAGACGCATAGATAGCAATCAGCCCCAGCATTTT
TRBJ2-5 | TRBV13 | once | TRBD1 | CASSLGGWTGEETQYF | TGTGCCAGCAGCTTAGGCGGTTGGACAGGGGAAGAGACCCAGTACTTC
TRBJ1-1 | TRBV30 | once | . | CAWSKSSWEAFF | TGTGCCTGGAGTAAGTCTTCCTGGGAAGCTTTCTTT
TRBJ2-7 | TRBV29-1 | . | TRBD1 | CSVGTGVPYEQYF | TGCAGCGTTGGAACAGGGGTCCCCTACGAGCAGTACTTC
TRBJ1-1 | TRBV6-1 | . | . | CASSESGASEAFF | TGTGCCAGCAGTGAATCCGGGGCGTCTGAAGCTTTCTTT
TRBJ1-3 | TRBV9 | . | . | CASSRGEVSGNTIYF | TGTGCCAGCAGCCGGGGAGAGGTCTCTGGAAACACCATATATTTT
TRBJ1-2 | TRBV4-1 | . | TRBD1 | CASSQGEGQGARGYTF | TGCGCCAGCAGCCAAGGAGAGGGACAGGGGGCGCGTGGCTACACCTTC
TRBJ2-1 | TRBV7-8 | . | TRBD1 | CASSSPGTGSYNEQFF | TGTGCCAGCAGCTCACCAGGGACAGGGTCGTACAATGAGCAGTTCTTC
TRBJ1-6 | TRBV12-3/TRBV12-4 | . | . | CASSLGGSYNSPLHF | TGTGCCAGCAGTTTGGGCGGCTCCTATAATTCACCCCTCCACTTT
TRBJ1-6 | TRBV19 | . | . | CASSIDGGVSSYNSPLHF | TGTGCCAGTAGTATAGATGGCGGAGTCAGCTCCTATAATTCACCCCTCCACTTT
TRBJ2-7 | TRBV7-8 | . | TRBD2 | CASSPQAGAVYEQYF | TGTGCCAGCAGCCCACAAGCGGGGGCCGTCTACGAGCAGTACTTC
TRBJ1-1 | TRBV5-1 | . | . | CASSLARVNTEAFF | TGCGCCAGCAGCTTGGCCAGGGTGAACACTGAAGCTTTCTTT
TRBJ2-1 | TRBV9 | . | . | CASSVDGGEHNEQFF | TGTGCCAGCAGCGTAGATGGCGGGGAGCACAATGAGCAGTTCTTC
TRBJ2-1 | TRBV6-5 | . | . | CASKTGRRGEQFF | TGTGCCAGCAAAACCGGGCGGAGGGGCGAGCAGTTCTTC
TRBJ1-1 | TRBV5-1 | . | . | CASSLGVVGTEAFF | TGCGCCAGCAGCTTGGGAGTAGTGGGAACTGAAGCTTTCTTT
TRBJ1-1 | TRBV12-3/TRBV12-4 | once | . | CASSFASDTEAFF | TGTGCCAGCAGTTTCGCCTCGGACACTGAAGCTTTCTTT
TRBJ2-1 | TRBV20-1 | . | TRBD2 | CSARDHASGGSGEQFF | TGCAGTGCTAGAGATCATGCTAGCGGGGGGTCTGGTGAGCAGTTCTTC
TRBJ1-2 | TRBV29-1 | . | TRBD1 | CSGQGPNYGYTF | TGCAGCGGACAGGGACCCAACTATGGCTACACCTTC
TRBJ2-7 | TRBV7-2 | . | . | CASSPAGPYEQYF | TGTGCCAGCAGCCCGGCGGGTCCCTACGAGCAGTACTTC
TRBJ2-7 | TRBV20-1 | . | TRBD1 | CSARGTGDPEQYF | TGCAGTGCTAGGGGGACAGGGGATCCCGAGCAGTACTTC
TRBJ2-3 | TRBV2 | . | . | CASSDWTGSTDTQYF | TGTGCCAGCAGTGATTGGACGGGAAGCACAGATACGCAGTATTTT
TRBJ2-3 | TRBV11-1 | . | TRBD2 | CASSFSGGGTSTDTQYF | TGTGCCAGCAGCTTCAGCGGGGGTGGAACTAGCACAGATACGCAGTATTTT
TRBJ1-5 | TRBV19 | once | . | CASSTSRLVNQPQHF | TGTGCCAGTAGTACTTCCCGACTAGTCAATCAGCCCCAGCATTTT
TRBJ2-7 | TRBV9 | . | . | CASSGGGGISYEQYF | TGTGCCAGCAGCGGGGGGGGCGGGATCTCCTACGAGCAGTACTTC